One T cell receptor beta chain is described in this entry. The sample is drawn from a study of T cell responses to AZD1222 COVID-19 vaccine. CDR3 length: 16 residues. V was shortened by 5 bases and J by 2 bases, with 19 bases between the two germline ends. Germline V CDR1 and CDR2: SGHDT, YYEEEE. Assay used: immunoSEQ multiplex PCR; TCRdb lists only in-frame clones, some missing. The sample shows 150,000 to 200,000 clones, 92% of them seen only once. The V and J genes are TRBV5-6 and TRBJ1-2, with D possibly matching TRBD1 (5 bases). This receptor was taken from an adult in good health. This specimen was peripheral blood, taken on day 0 of AZD1222 vaccination. Written as DNA, the CDR3 is TGTGCCAGCAGGCCCCGGATGGGGGGGTGGAACTATGGCTACACCTTC. Translating gives CASRPRMGGWNYGYTF.